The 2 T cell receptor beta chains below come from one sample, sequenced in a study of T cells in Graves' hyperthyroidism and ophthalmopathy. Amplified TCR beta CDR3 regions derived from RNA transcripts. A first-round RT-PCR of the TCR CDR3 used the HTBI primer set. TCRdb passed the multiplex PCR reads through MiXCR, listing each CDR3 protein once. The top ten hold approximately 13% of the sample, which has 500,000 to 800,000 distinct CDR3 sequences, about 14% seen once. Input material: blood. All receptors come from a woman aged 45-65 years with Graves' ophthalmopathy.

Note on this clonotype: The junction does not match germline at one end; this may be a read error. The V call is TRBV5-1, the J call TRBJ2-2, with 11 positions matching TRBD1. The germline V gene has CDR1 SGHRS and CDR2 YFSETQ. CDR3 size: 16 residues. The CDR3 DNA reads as TGTGCCAGCAGCGCCGGGACAGGGGGGTACACCGGGGAGCTGTTTTTT. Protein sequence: CASSAGTGGYTGELFF.

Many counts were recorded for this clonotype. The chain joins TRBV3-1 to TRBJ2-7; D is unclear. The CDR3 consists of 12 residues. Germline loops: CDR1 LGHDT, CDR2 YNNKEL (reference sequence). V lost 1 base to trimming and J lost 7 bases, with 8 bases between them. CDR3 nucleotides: TGTGCCAGCAGCCAAGTAGCACGGGAGCAGTACTTC. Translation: CASSQVAREQYF.